This is a list of T cell receptor beta chains from one sample in a study of shared clonotypes between healthy human individuals. The protocol was immunoSEQ multiplex PCR, while the TCRdb copy is restricted to in-frame clones and leaves out a portion. The data contain roughly 1,500,000 clones, 98% of them singletons. Sequencing used naive CD4+ T cells sorted from blood. These receptor sequences come from a man aged 25-45 years in good health. The CDR3 runs from the conserved cysteine through the conserved F or W. A D gene is named only where the DNA matches it firmly. Expanded clones are given a class, and other clones once, few, many or no size at all.

NA	TRBV29-1	NA	TRBJ2-1	CSVEEGAGTEQFF	TGCAGCGTTGAGGAGGGCGCAGGTACTGAGCAGTTCTTC
NA	TRBV19	NA	TRBJ1-2	CASSIGQDGYGYTF	TGTGCCAGTAGTATAGGACAAGACGGCTATGGCTACACCTTC
NA	TRBV5-6	NA	TRBJ2-2	CASSPTGRYTGELFF	TGTGCCAGCTCCCCAACAGGGAGGTACACCGGGGAGCTGTTTTTT
once	TRBV10-3	TRBD2	TRBJ2-3	CAIRETSDTDTQYF	TGTGCCATCAGAGAGACTAGCGACACAGATACGCAGTATTTT
NA	TRBV20-1	NA	TRBJ1-2	CSAEKSGYTF	TGCAGTGCTGAAAAAAGTGGCTACACCTTC
NA	TRBV5-1	NA	TRBJ2-5	CASNLRGLPETQYF	TGCGCCAGCAACCTCCGGGGGCTACCAGAGACCCAGTACTTC
NA	TRBV2	NA	TRBJ2-3	CASSEGVGTDTQYF	TGTGCCAGCAGTGAAGGAGTAGGCACAGATACGCAGTATTTT
NA	TRBV4-2	NA	TRBJ2-1	CASSQGPAGSSYNEQFF	TGTGCCAGCAGCCAAGGGCCCGCTGGGAGCTCCTACAATGAGCAGTTCTTC
NA	TRBV7-2	NA	TRBJ2-5	CASSYPTVAYQETQYF	TGTGCCAGCAGCTACCCGACAGTGGCGTACCAAGAGACCCAGTACTTC
NA	TRBV2	NA	TRBJ2-3	CASSDQGTDTQYF	TGTGCCAGCAGTGATCAGGGGACAGATACGCAGTATTTT
NA	TRBV9	NA	TRBJ2-5	CASSSPEGFQETQYF	TGTGCCAGCAGCTCTCCCGAGGGGTTTCAAGAGACCCAGTACTTC
NA	TRBV10-2	NA	TRBJ2-7	CASSGMVNSYEQYF	TGCGCCAGCAGTGGTATGGTGAACTCCTACGAGCAGTACTTC
NA	TRBV29-1	NA	TRBJ2-6	CSVGHRESSGANVLTF	TGCAGCGTTGGGCACAGAGAGAGCTCTGGGGCCAACGTCCTGACTTTC
NA	TRBV15	NA	TRBJ2-7	CATSREPPGIYEQYF	TGTGCCACCAGCAGAGAACCCCCGGGAATCTACGAGCAGTACTTC
NA	TRBV4-3	TRBD2	TRBJ2-7	CASSQVTIPGLAGREQYF	TGCGCCAGCAGCCAAGTTACAATCCCGGGACTAGCGGGAAGGGAGCAGTACTTC
NA	TRBV6-1	NA	TRBJ1-5	CASNVRVNQPQHF	TGTGCCAGCAACGTACGGGTCAATCAGCCCCAGCATTTT
NA	TRBV18	NA	TRBJ2-3	CASSPDLTDTQYF	TGTGCCAGCTCACCAGATCTCACAGATACGCAGTATTTT
NA	TRBV10-3	TRBD2	TRBJ2-1	CATRGGAQSYNEQFF	TGTGCCACCCGGGGAGGGGCCCAGTCCTACAATGAGCAGTTCTTC
once	TRBV13	TRBD1	TRBJ2-5	CASSLRTGLQETQYF	TGTGCCAGCAGCTTACGGACAGGGCTACAAGAGACCCAGTACTTC
once	TRBV6-1	NA	TRBJ2-2	CASSGISGYTGELFF	TGTGCCAGCAGCGGGATCTCCGGGTACACCGGGGAGCTGTTTTTT
NA	TRBV28	NA	TRBJ2-7	CASRPGVGYEQYF	TGTGCCAGCCGACCAGGGGTGGGGTACGAGCAGTACTTC
NA	TRBV11-2	NA	TRBJ1-4	CASTSGYRFEKLFF	TGTGCCAGCACAAGCGGGTACAGATTTGAAAAACTGTTTTTT
NA	TRBV5-6	TRBD1	TRBJ2-1	CASSLEIGTAYNEQFF	TGTGCCAGCAGCTTGGAAATTGGGACAGCCTACAATGAGCAGTTCTTC
NA	TRBV2	NA	TRBJ2-6	CARSGESGANVLTF	TGTGCCCGCTCAGGGGAGTCTGGGGCCAACGTCCTGACTTTC
NA	TRBV10-3	TRBD2	TRBJ2-7	CATGTSGRDTYEQYF	TGTGCCACGGGGACTAGCGGGAGGGACACCTACGAGCAGTACTTC
NA	TRBV5-1	TRBD2	TRBJ2-1	CASSLTSGRTGYNEQFF	TGCGCCAGCAGCTTGACTAGCGGGAGGACTGGATACAATGAGCAGTTCTTC
NA	TRBV6-5	NA	TRBJ2-7	CASTRLGEQYF	TGTGCCAGCACCAGATTGGGCGAGCAGTACTTC
NA	TRBV10-3	NA	TRBJ2-1	CAISESAYNEQFF	TGTGCCATCAGTGAGTCAGCTTACAATGAGCAGTTCTTC